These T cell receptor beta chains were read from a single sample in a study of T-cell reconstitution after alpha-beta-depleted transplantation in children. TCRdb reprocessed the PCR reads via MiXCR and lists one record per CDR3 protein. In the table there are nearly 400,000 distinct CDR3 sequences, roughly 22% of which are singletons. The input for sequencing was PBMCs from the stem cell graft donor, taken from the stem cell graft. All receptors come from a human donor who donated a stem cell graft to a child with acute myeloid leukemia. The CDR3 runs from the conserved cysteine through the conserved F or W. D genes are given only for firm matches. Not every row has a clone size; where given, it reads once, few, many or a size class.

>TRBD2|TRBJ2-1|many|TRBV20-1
CSASERGLAPNEQFF
TGCAGTGCGTCGGAGAGGGGACTAGCACCGAATGAGCAGTTCTTC
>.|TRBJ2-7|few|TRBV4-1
CASSQGGSVYEQYF
TGCGCCAGCAGCCAAGGAGGGAGCGTTTACGAGCAGTACTTC
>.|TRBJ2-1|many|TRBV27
CASSSNYKKQFF
TGTGCCAGCAGTTCAAATTACAAGAAGCAGTTCTTC
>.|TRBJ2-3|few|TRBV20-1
CSARYSMSDTQYF
TGCAGTGCTAGATATAGCATGTCAGATACGCAGTATTTT
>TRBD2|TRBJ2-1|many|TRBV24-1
CATSPLAGGRNEQFF
TGTGCCACCAGCCCCCTAGCGGGAGGGCGGAATGAGCAGTTCTTC
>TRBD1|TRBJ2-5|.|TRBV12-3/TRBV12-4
CASSLADRDQETQYF
TGTGCCAGCAGTTTAGCCGACAGGGACCAAGAGACCCAGTACTTC
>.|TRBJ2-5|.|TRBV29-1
CSALRTAAYQETQYF
TGCAGCGCCCTAAGGACAGCAGCGTACCAAGAGACCCAGTACTTC
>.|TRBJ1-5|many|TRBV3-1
CASSQGGNQPQHF
TGTGCCAGCAGCCAGGGTGGCAATCAGCCCCAGCATTTT
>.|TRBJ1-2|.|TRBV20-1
CSARDSLVDRTIYGYTF
TGCAGTGCTAGAGACTCGTTGGTGGATAGGACTATTTATGGCTACACCTTC
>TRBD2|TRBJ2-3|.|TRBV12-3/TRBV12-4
CASSWGSGRAGDTQYF
TGTGCCAGCAGCTGGGGTAGCGGGAGAGCGGGGGATACGCAGTATTTT